This T cell receptor (beta chain) stems from a study of beta chain features in type 1 diabetes. Looking at the study overall: Patients looked much like healthy donors when it came to age, gender and cell yields.

This clone showed up just a few times. The CDR3 runs 15 residues. Germline CDR1 reads SQVTM; CDR2 reads ANQGSEA. The trim removed 7 bases at V and 6 bases at J, leaving 12 bases unmatched. Sorting with CD45RO/CCR7/CD25/CD127/CD95/CD27 yielded naive, central memory, regulatory and stem-like memory CD4+ cells. As every portion of the isolated RNA was reverse transcribed, the sequencing read expressed TCRB transcripts. The data were produced by immunoSEQ multiplex PCR, yet TCRdb's version contains in-frame clones alone and is incomplete. The table shows a few hundred thousand clones, with 10% to 15% occurring only once.

Sequenced: naive CD4+ T cells from blood. This chain uses TRBV29-1 with TRBJ2-2; 9 bases are shared with TRBD1. The sequence was obtained from a man aged 18 to 30 in good health. CDR3 coding DNA: TGCAGCGCCCATTCCGGGACAGGGTCCCCCGGGGAGCTGTTTTTT. This codes for CSAHSGTGSPGELFF.